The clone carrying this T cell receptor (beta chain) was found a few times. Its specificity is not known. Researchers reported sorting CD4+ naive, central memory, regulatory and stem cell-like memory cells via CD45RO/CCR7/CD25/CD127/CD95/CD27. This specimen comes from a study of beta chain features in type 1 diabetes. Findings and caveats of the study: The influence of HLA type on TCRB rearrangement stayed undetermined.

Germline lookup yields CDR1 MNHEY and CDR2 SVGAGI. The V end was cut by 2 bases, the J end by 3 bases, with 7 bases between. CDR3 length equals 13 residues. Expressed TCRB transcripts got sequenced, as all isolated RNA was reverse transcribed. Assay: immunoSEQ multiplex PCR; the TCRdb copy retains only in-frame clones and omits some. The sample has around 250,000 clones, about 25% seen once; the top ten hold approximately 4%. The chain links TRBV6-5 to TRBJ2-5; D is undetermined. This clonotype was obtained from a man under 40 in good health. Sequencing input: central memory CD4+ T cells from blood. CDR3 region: CASSYGRKETQYF. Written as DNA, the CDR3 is TGTGCCAGCAGTTACGGCAGAAAAGAGACCCAGTACTTC.